A selection of T cell receptor beta chains follows, all from one sample in a study of shared clonotypes between healthy human individuals. Assay: immunoSEQ multiplex PCR; the TCRdb copy retains only in-frame clones and omits some. The sample contains over a million clones, 75% to 80% of which appear only once. Source material: memory CD4+ T cells from PBMCs. The origin of the receptors is a young man in good health. Some clones in this sample may be carry-over from other donors' samples. The CDR3 runs from the conserved cysteine through the conserved F or W. The D gene is left open where the match is weak. Size is stated for part of the rows, as once, few or many counts, or as a class when the clone is expanded.

J gene	V gene	clone size	D gene	CDR3 DNA	CDR3 protein
TRBJ2-7	TRBV28	NA	NA	TGTGCCAGCAGCCTTCGAGGGTTCCCTTCCTACGAGCAGTACTTC	CASSLRGFPSYEQYF
TRBJ1-1	TRBV18	NA	TRBD1	TGTGCCAGCTCACCACCGGTCGCAGGGGGGATGAACACTGAAGCTTTCTTT	CASSPPVAGGMNTEAFF
TRBJ1-3	TRBV5-1	NA	TRBD1	TGCGCCAGCAGCTTGACCGGGACAGGGGCTGGAAACACCATATATTTT	CASSLTGTGAGNTIYF
TRBJ2-6	TRBV11-3	many	NA	TGTGCCAGCAGCTTAGGGCGTGGGGCCAACGTCCTGACTTTC	CASSLGRGANVLTF
TRBJ2-3	TRBV28	many	TRBD2	TGTGCCAGCAGTTTCCCGCCGGGCGGGAGGTTTACTAGCACAGATACGCAGTATTTT	CASSFPPGGRFTSTDTQYF
TRBJ2-2	TRBV10-1	NA	TRBD2	TGCGCCAGCAGCTTAGCGGGAGCGAACACCGGGGAGCTGTTTTTT	CASSLAGANTGELFF
TRBJ2-7	TRBV28	NA	NA	TGTGCCAGCTCGGACCTAAACTACGAGCAGTACTTC	CASSDLNYEQYF
TRBJ2-7	TRBV4-2	NA	TRBD2	TGTGCCAGCAGCCGCGGGAGGGAGTCCTACGAGCAGTACTTC	CASSRGRESYEQYF
TRBJ2-3	TRBV7-9	NA	TRBD2	TGTGCCAGCAGCCCAGTGCTAGCGGGAGCGTGGGATACGCAGTATTTT	CASSPVLAGAWDTQYF
TRBJ2-6	TRBV30	NA	NA	TGTGCCTGGGGGGTGGCTGGGGCCAACGTCCTGACTTTC	CAWGVAGANVLTF
TRBJ1-4	TRBV6-5	NA	NA	TGTGCCAGCAGTTATTGGGACCTTAATGAAAAACTGTTTTTT	CASSYWDLNEKLFF
TRBJ1-3	TRBV9	NA	NA	TGTGCCAGCAGCGGTTACAGAGACCTCTCTGGAAACACCATATATTTT	CASSGYRDLSGNTIYF
TRBJ1-5	TRBV7-6	NA	TRBD1	TGTGCCAGCAGCCTAACAGGGGATCAGCCCCAGCATTTT	CASSLTGDQPQHF
TRBJ1-2	TRBV2	NA	NA	TGTGCCAGCAAAGTGTTGACAGGCCCGACGGATGGCTACACCTTC	CASKVLTGPTDGYTF
TRBJ1-5	TRBV28	NA	NA	TGTGCCTCCACCCTCAGGGGATGGGACAATCAGCCCCAGCATTTT	CASTLRGWDNQPQHF
TRBJ2-3	TRBV28	NA	NA	TGTGCCAGCAGCCTTGGGGGCGGGGACACAGATACGCAGTATTTT	CASSLGGGDTDTQYF
TRBJ1-1	TRBV6-6	once	NA	TGTGCCAGCAGTTACCCGTCGGAGAAAGCTTTCTTT	CASSYPSEKAFF
TRBJ2-3	TRBV13	NA	TRBD2	TGTGCCAGCAGCCTCACTAGCGGGATCGGTCCAGATACGCAGTATTTT	CASSLTSGIGPDTQYF
TRBJ1-1	TRBV7-2	NA	NA	TGTGCCAGCAGCGTACCAGGCAGCATGAACACTGAAGCTTTCTTT	CASSVPGSMNTEAFF
TRBJ1-1	TRBV5-4	once	TRBD1	TGTGCCAGCAGCCGGGGGGGGACAGGGACGAATGAAGCTTTCTTT	CASSRGGTGTNEAFF
TRBJ2-5	TRBV7-9	NA	NA	TGTGCCAGCAGCTTAAGACAGGATGGGACCCAGTACTTC	CASSLRQDGTQYF
TRBJ1-2	TRBV29-1	NA	NA	TGCAGCGTTACTCAACAGAACGGCTATGGCTACACCTTC	CSVTQQNGYGYTF